This TCR beta chain was observed in a study of blood T cell repertoires in COVID-19 (dated by TCRdb to about 2020). About the study as a whole: The collaborator samples originated in the United States, Italy and Spain and spanned the acute and convalescent phases of COVID-19. The material from the prospective study consisted of cDNA or gDNA derived from T cells, B-cell-depleted T cells, or PBMCs. Subjects who had been exposed to COVID-19, were actively infected with it, or had recovered from it provided the deeply sampled blood TCRbeta repertoires that made up the dataset. The repertoires were made available in a free public database intended to serve as a resource for research on the immune response to SARS-CoV-2. Samples came from the ongoing ImmuneRACE study (first 160 participants) plus 1,254 subjects from 6 global collaborators. Sample metadata almost always included a de-identified subject ID, COVID-19 status, age in years and sex. Where available, HLA class I and class II types were taken from metadata supplied by the sample provider and were not determined by assay-based typing.

The immunoSEQ Assay, a bias-controlled multiplex PCR, was used to amplify TCRbeta CDR3 regions from genomic DNA. As for the original processing: The number of nucleated cells in each sample was estimated from the amplification of reference gene primers within the assay. To quantify the absolute abundance of each unique TCRbeta CDR3 rearrangement, sequence reads were collapsed and filtered. For each sample, productive Simpson clonality was calculated as the square root of Simpson's diversity index over productive rearrangements. What TCRdb holds here is the immuneACCESS table cut down to in-frame rearrangements. Part of the clones is not present; checked against another copy, under half of the missing clones reflect an unresolved V gene, and the others are unexplained. For V, J and clone size, that table is used; D and trimming come from the DNA. For this sample there are about 260,000 clones; roughly 79% appear just once. Under 2% of the sample rests with the top ten.

CDR3 length: 14 amino acids, cysteine to phenylalanine. This entry keeps only the CDR3 DNA: 42 bases, framed from base 1. The germline V gene yields SNHLY for CDR1 and FYNNEI for CDR2. After removal of 5 bases from V and 7 bases from J, the junction retains 6 bases not matched to a gene. A note on this clone: This clone's antigen is unknown. The sample holds no much larger clone one base away, and base qualities are not on file.

Summary of the overall study and its limitations: Clinical and demographic metadata were provided uncurated, with the amount varying by source and participant.

Collaborating institutions collected whole blood in K2EDTA tubes following their own protocols. For TCRbeta analysis, collaborator samples were shipped as frozen whole blood, as isolated PBMCs, or as DNA extracted from either sample type. The sequence derives from a woman aged 80 or older with acute or convalescent COVID-19. The sample comprised peripheral blood. The sequence is built from TRBV2 and TRBJ2-1; 9 junctional bases match TRBD2. Here the CDR3 is given as CASSPGLARNEQFF. The DNA sequence is TGTGCCAGCAGTCCGGGACTAGCCCGGAATGAGCAGTTCTTC.